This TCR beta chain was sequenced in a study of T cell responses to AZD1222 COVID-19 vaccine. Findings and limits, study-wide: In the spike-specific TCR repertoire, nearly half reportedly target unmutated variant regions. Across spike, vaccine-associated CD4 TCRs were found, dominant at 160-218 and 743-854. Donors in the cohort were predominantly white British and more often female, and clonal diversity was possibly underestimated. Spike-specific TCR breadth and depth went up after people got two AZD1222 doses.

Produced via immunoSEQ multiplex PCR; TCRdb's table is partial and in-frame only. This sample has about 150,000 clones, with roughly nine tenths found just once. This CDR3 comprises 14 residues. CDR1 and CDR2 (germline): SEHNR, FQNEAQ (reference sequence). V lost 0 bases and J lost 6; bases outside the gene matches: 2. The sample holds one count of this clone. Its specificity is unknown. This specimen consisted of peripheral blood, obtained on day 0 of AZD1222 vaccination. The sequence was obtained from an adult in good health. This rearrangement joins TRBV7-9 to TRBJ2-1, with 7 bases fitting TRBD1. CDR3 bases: TGTGCCAGCAGCTTAGCCGCAGGGGGCAATGAGCAGTTCTTC. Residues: CASSLAAGGNEQFF.